These 31 T cell receptor beta chains originate from one sample sequenced in a study of T-cell reconstitution after alpha-beta-depleted transplantation in children. Preparation of the TCRbeta library involved a method that used unique molecular identifiers. Each CDR3 protein gets one entry after TCRdb re-called the PCR reads with MiXCR. The sample carries 350,000 to 500,000 distinct CDR3 sequences, roughly 43% recorded once. The source was PBMCs, collected before TCRalphabeta/CD19-depleted stem cell transplant. The receptors shown here come from a girl aged 2 to 9 with aplastic anemia, due to receive a stem cell transplant.

J is TRBJ2-1 and V is TRBV20-1, with D possibly being TRBD2 (6 bases). CDR1 DFQATT and CDR2 SNEGSKA come from the germline V gene (reference sequence). The V gene lost 8 bases and the J gene lost 7 bases, with 15 bases spanning the gap. CDR3 length: 12 amino acids. CDR3 in amino acids: CSTTGARNEQFF. The CDR3 nucleotides are TGCAGTACGACGGGAGCGCGGAATGAGCAGTTCTTC.

This sequence joins TRBV19 and TRBJ2-6, with D tentatively TRBD2 (5 bases). Deletions cut 5 bases from V and 0 bases from J, with 14 bases between. Germline CDR1 and CDR2: LNHDA and SQIVND (reference sequence). CDR3 length: 17 residues. The CDR3 nucleotides read TGTGCCAGTAGTGCAAGAGGAGGATACTCTGGGGCCAACGTCCTGACTTTC. Translation gives CASSARGGYSGANVLTF.

This chain joins TRBV6-5 and TRBJ2-1; 11 nucleotides align to TRBD2. The V gene end was trimmed by 4 bases and the J gene end by 9 bases; junction bases not matched to a gene: 11. Germline V gene data show CDR1 as MNHEY and CDR2 as SVGAGI. The CDR3 spans 16 residues. CDR3 protein: CASSSHPGSGGVEQFF. The DNA for the CDR3 is TGTGCCAGCAGTTCCCATCCGGGTAGCGGGGGGGTTGAGCAGTTCTTC.

The genes are TRBV20-1 and TRBJ2-2; perhaps TRBD1 as D (6 bases). The CDR3 is 15 amino acids. V was trimmed by 3 bases and J by 1 base, leaving 12 bases between them. Germline CDR1 and CDR2: DFQATT and SNEGSKA (reference sequence). In DNA, the CDR3 is TGCAGTGCTAGGGCCCCGGGACAGAACACCGGGGAGCTGTTTTTT. Translation: CSARAPGQNTGELFF.

The chain's CDR3 is CASRFQRGDYTGELFF. In nucleotides, the CDR3 is TGTGCCAGCAGGTTTCAGCGGGGGGACTACACCGGGGAGCTGTTTTTT. V is TRBV7-6 and J is TRBJ2-2, with TRBD2 identical over 9 bases. The germline CDR1 and CDR2 sequences are SGHVS and FNYEAQ. The V and J ends lost 6 bases and 3 bases, in that order; junction bases with no gene match: 8. The CDR3 length is 16 residues.

This clonotype was seen a handful of times. This rearrangement joins TRBV20-1 to TRBJ2-1, with a weak D call TRBD2 (5 bases). Germline V lookup: CDR1 DFQATT, CDR2 SNEGSKA (reference sequence). V was shortened by 0 bases and J by 8 bases, with 23 bases between the two germline ends. CDR3 size: 17 residues. CDR3 in amino acids: CSARDKRVATSGHEQFF. The CDR3 DNA reads TGCAGTGCTAGAGATAAACGGGTAGCGACCTCAGGCCATGAGCAGTTCTTC.

V usage is TRBV20-1 and J usage is TRBJ2-7; 10 bases align to TRBD2. With 2 bases clipped from V and 0 bases from J, the junction kept 13 bases outside the gene matches. Germline CDR1 DFQATT, CDR2 SNEGSKA (reference sequence). This CDR3 region has 18 residues. CDR3 amino acids: CSARSYGLAEKNSYEQYF. CDR3 nucleotides: TGCAGTGCTAGAAGTTATGGACTAGCGGAAAAGAACTCCTACGAGCAGTACTTC.

This chain uses TRBV30 with TRBJ2-1, with TRBD1 as a possible D gene (5 bases). Germline values: CDR1 GTSNPN, CDR2 SVGIG (reference sequence). V was cut by 1 base and J by 10 bases, with 11 bases left in between. The CDR3 has 12 residues. The DNA of the CDR3 is TGTGCCTGGAGTGACCAGGGTGGCGAGCAGTTCTTC. This encodes CAWSDQGGEQFF.

This clonotype was picked up a small number of times. This chain joins TRBV6-1 and TRBJ2-7; 7 bases match TRBD2. This CDR3 has 14 residues. V lost 7 bases, J lost 4 bases, and 10 bases stayed unmatched. CDR1 MNHNS and CDR2 SASEGT come from the germline V gene. The CDR3 loop is CASTRMGGSYEQYF. The CDR3 DNA reads TGTGCCAGCACTAGGATGGGCGGGAGTTACGAGCAGTACTTC.

The rearrangement joins TRBV12-3 or TRBV12-4 to TRBJ1-1; 8 bases fit TRBD1. The CDR3 contains 14 residues. The V segment lost 6 bases and the J segment 0 bases; nucleotides outside the gene matches: 3. The CDR3 region has the DNA TGTGCCAGCAGGGCGACAGGGGTGAACACTGAAGCTTTCTTT. It yields the protein CASRATGVNTEAFF.

The chain recombines TRBV4-2 with TRBJ2-1, with 7 bases that match TRBD1. The V segment lost 2 bases and the J segment 0 bases; nucleotides outside the gene matches: 7. This CDR3 spans 17 amino acids. The germline CDR1 and CDR2 sequences are LGHNA and YNFKEQ. The CDR3 loop reads CASSQHSGQSSYNEQFF. Here the CDR3 DNA reads TGTGCCAGCAGCCAACACTCGGGACAGAGCTCCTACAATGAGCAGTTCTTC.

This clonotype was observed at least ten times. The chain carries TRBV12-3 or TRBV12-4 and TRBJ1-5; TRBD1 is a possible D gene (6 bases). The V end lost 0 bases, the J end lost 2 bases, and 11 bases lay between the germline ends. This CDR3 spans 16 amino acids. CDR3 region: CASSLARDTGNQPQHF. The CDR3 DNA reads as TGTGCCAGCAGTTTAGCCCGGGACACCGGCAATCAGCCCCAGCATTTT.

The chain combines TRBV12-3 or TRBV12-4 with TRBJ2-1; no reliable D call. Trimming shortened V by 8 bases and J by 0 bases, and 20 bases separated the two germline ends. The CDR3 sequence is 17 residues long. Written as DNA, the CDR3 is TGTGCCAGCCAGACGGCTATCGGCTCGAGCTCCTACAATGAGCAGTTCTTC. This gives the protein CASQTAIGSSSYNEQFF.

The rearrangement joins TRBV10-3 to TRBJ2-7; 10 bases line up with TRBD1. Per the germline V gene, CDR1 is ENHRY and CDR2 is SYGVKD. J was trimmed by 3 bases and V by 6 bases; bases with no gene match: 11. The CDR3 extends over 16 amino acids. Here the CDR3 DNA reads TGTGCCATCAGAACGGACAGGGGGTTTCCCAACTACGAGCAGTACTTC. It yields the protein CAIRTDRGFPNYEQYF.

The chain joins TRBV29-1 to TRBJ2-1; the D gene is possibly TRBD1 (6 bases). V was trimmed by 6 bases and J by 4 bases, leaving 13 bases between them. This CDR3 spans 13 amino acids. CDR1 SQVTM and CDR2 ANQGSEA come from the germline V gene. The CDR3 coding sequence is TGCAGCGTCCAGCCACAGGGTTACAATGAGCAGTTCTTC. Translated, it gives CSVQPQGYNEQFF.

The gene calls are TRBV10-2 and TRBJ2-5, with D perhaps TRBD2 (8 bases). The CDR3 extends over 18 amino acids. Looked up from germline, CDR1 is WSHSY and CDR2 is SAAADI. V was clipped by 7 bases and J by 5 bases, with 29 bases between them. The CDR3 nucleotides read TGCGCCAGCAAGGGGGCGCGGTTAACGGGAGGGCCCGGGGAGACCCAGTACTTC. This gives the protein CASKGARLTGGPGETQYF.

This chain connects TRBV7-2 to TRBJ2-3; 8 nucleotides agree with TRBD1. The CDR3 extends over 14 amino acids. The trim removed 1 base at V and 6 bases at J, leaving 3 bases unmatched. Germline V lookup: CDR1 SGHTA, CDR2 FQGNSA. Here the CDR3 reads CASSLVQGADTQYF. CDR3 coding DNA: TGTGCCAGCAGCTTAGTGCAGGGGGCCGATACGCAGTATTTT.

The gene calls are TRBV7-3 and TRBJ2-2, with D possibly matching TRBD2 (6 bases). Trimming stripped 4 bases from V and 6 bases from J, with 18 bases between. This CDR3 region has 16 residues. CDR1 is SGHTA and CDR2 is FQGTGA in the germline V gene. The CDR3 region has the DNA TGTGCCAGCAGCTCCGCGGGGACTCTAGATCCCGGGGAGCTGTTTTTT. This gives the protein CASSSAGTLDPGELFF. Supplemented by reference TRBV7-3 and TRBJ2-2, the full variable domain reads GAGVSQTPSNKVTEKGKYVELRCDPISGHTALYWYRQSLGQGPEFLIYFQGTGAADDSGLPNDRFFAVRPEGSVSTLKIQRTERGDSAVYLCASSSAGTLDPGELFFGEGSRLTVL.

This clonotype appeared many times. The CDR3 bases are TGTGCCAGCAGTCGCTACAATGAAAAACTGTTTTTT. Amino acids: CASSRYNEKLFF. The chain joins TRBV7-2 to TRBJ1-4; D call uncertain. V lost 6 bases, J lost 5 bases, and 7 bases lay in between. CDR3 length equals 12 residues. Germline lookup yields CDR1 SGHTA and CDR2 FQGNSA.

The gene calls are TRBV20-1 and TRBJ2-7, with 13 bases that match TRBD2. The germline V gene encodes CDR1 DFQATT and CDR2 SNEGSKA (reference sequence). CDR3 length equals 14 residues. Unmatched junction bases numbered 3, after V lost 3 bases and J lost 4 bases. CDR3 protein: CSASLTSGGYEQYF. Written as DNA, the CDR3 is TGCAGTGCTAGCCTGACTAGCGGGGGGTACGAGCAGTACTTC.

The rearrangement uses TRBV6-1 and TRBJ1-1; 11 bases line up with TRBD1. The germline V gene has CDR1 MNHNS and CDR2 SASEGT. The V segment lost 6 bases and the J segment 5 bases; nucleotides outside the gene matches: 11. The CDR3 is 16 residues long. The CDR3 region is CASSSGQGAGNTEAFF. The CDR3 DNA sequence: TGTGCCAGCAGCTCAGGACAGGGGGCAGGGAATACTGAAGCTTTCTTT.

This clonotype was recorded at least ten times. The chain joins TRBV24-1 to TRBJ2-2, with a tentative D call TRBD1 (5 bases). This CDR3 is built from 13 residues. V was shortened by 5 bases and J by 6 bases, with 9 bases between the two germline ends. Germline CDR1 reads KGHDR; CDR2 reads SFDVKD. The CDR3 sequence: CATSGQGSGELFF. Here the CDR3 DNA reads TGTGCCACCAGTGGTCAGGGTTCCGGGGAGCTGTTTTTT.

The rearrangement links TRBV7-8 to TRBJ2-2; 8 nucleotides align to TRBD2. CDR1 SGHVS and CDR2 FQNEAQ come from the germline V gene. V lost 3 bases to trimming and J lost 6 bases; unmatched junction nucleotides: 9. This CDR3 is 16 amino acids long. CDR3 sequence: CASSFQTAGVAGELFF. The CDR3 region has the DNA TGTGCCAGCAGCTTCCAGACAGCGGGAGTTGCCGGGGAGCTGTTTTTT.

CDR3 residues: CASSSVVTGANVLTF. The CDR3, as DNA: TGCGCCAGCAGCAGTGTAGTAACTGGGGCCAACGTCCTGACTTTC. The chain joins TRBV5-1 to TRBJ2-6; D uncertain. Trimming removed 4 bases from V and 2 bases from J, with 10 bases in between. CDR3 length: 15 amino acids. Germline lookup yields CDR1 SGHRS and CDR2 YFSETQ. Together with reference TRBV5-1 and TRBJ2-6, the CDR3 gives the full variable domain: KAGVTQTPRYLIKTRGQQVTLSCSPISGHRSVSWYQQTPGQGLQFLFEYFSETQRNKGNFPGRFSGRQFSNSRSEMNVSTLELGDSALYLCASSSVVTGANVLTFGAGSRLTVL.

V gene TRBV5-1 combines with J gene TRBJ2-7; D is unresolved. Trimming left V 4 bases short and J 6 bases short, with 14 bases between. CDR3 length: 13 amino acids. In germline, CDR1 is SGHRS, CDR2 YFSETQ. CDR3: CASSDRIGGEQYF. DNA for the CDR3: TGCGCCAGCAGCGACCGAATTGGTGGCGAGCAGTACTTC. Full variable domain (remainder filled in from reference TRBV5-1 and TRBJ2-7): KAGVTQTPRYLIKTRGQQVTLSCSPISGHRSVSWYQQTPGQGLQFLFEYFSETQRNKGNFPGRFSGRQFSNSRSEMNVSTLELGDSALYLCASSDRIGGEQYFGPGTRLTVT.

This clonotype was detected ten times or more. V and J are TRBV29-1 and TRBJ1-1; TRBD1 is a possible D gene (5 bases). The V end was cut by 7 bases, the J end by 1 base, with 10 bases between. This CDR3 is built from 12 residues. The germline CDR1 and CDR2 sequences are SQVTM and ANQGSEA. The CDR3, as DNA: TGCAGCGCTGCCCAGGGGAACACTGAAGCTTTCTTT. The encoded protein is CSAAQGNTEAFF.

V and J are TRBV7-9 and TRBJ2-5; unclear D gene. Germline CDR1 SEHNR, CDR2 FQNEAQ (reference sequence). Trimming shortened V by 4 bases and J by 0 bases, and 9 bases separated the two germline ends. This CDR3 has 14 residues. The CDR3 protein is CASSSSDNQETQYF. Written as DNA, the CDR3 is TGTGCCAGCAGCTCGTCCGACAACCAAGAGACCCAGTACTTC.

This clonotype was seen at least ten times. The chain combines TRBV12-3 or TRBV12-4 with TRBJ2-1; tentatively, D is TRBD2 (6 bases). V was shortened by 0 bases and J by 8 bases, with 14 bases between the two germline ends. The CDR3 totals 15 residues. CDR3 sequence (DNA): TGTGCCAGCAGTTTAGCGCCCACTAGCAGCGATGAGCAGTTCTTC. The encoded protein is CASSLAPTSSDEQFF.

The sample holds a few counts of this clonotype. This sequence joins TRBV14 and TRBJ2-2, with 8 bases lining up with TRBD2. After removal of 4 bases from V and 2 bases from J, the junction contained 12 bases not matched to a gene. The germline V gene encodes CDR1 SGHDN and CDR2 FVKESK. This CDR3 has 18 residues. The CDR3 DNA reads as TGTGCCAGCAGCCGGAGGACGGGAGGGCCGTCTAACACCGGGGAGCTGTTTTTT. Amino acids: CASSRRTGGPSNTGELFF.

This clonotype was observed many times. The chain has TRBV5-1 and TRBJ2-7; D possibly corresponds to TRBD1 (6 bases). This CDR3 has 16 amino acids. Trimming stripped 6 bases from V and 0 bases from J, with 19 bases between. CDR1 is SGHRS, CDR2 YFSETQ, per germline. In nucleotides, the CDR3 is TGCGCCAGCAAGCCGGGACGACAGGTGATCTCCTACGAGCAGTACTTC. It is translated as CASKPGRQVISYEQYF.

The chain couples TRBV5-1 to TRBJ2-4; D call uncertain. This CDR3 is built from 13 residues. The ends were cut back, 0 bases at V and 8 bases at J, with 9 bases in the middle. The V gene's germline CDR1 is SGHRS and CDR2 YFSETQ. In DNA form, the CDR3 reads TGCGCCAGCAGCTTGGGACGGGCATACATTCAGTACTTC. It encodes CASSLGRAYIQYF.